This T cell receptor beta chain originates from a study of blood T cells in healthy people across ages. Points from the study as a whole: Among T cells, TCR beta diversity per million cells dropped roughly linearly as age rose. PBMCs went unsorted, and a conclusive naive versus antigen-experienced comparison was therefore prevented.

V gave up 4 bases and J gave up 2 bases, with 20 bases separating them. This CDR3 has 17 residues. CDR1 and CDR2 from the germline V gene are SGDLS and YYNGEE. This clonotype was picked up a small number of times. Its antigen is unknown. With a J-beta primer mix and a sample-barcoded 5' primer, a second PCR ran about 6 to 11 cycles. Every cDNA was tagged by a template-switch adaptor with 12 random nucleotides. In TCRdb, the 5' RACE reads were re-called with MiXCR into one record per CDR3 protein. Found here are approximately 1,000,000 distinct CDR3 sequences, around 43% of them singletons; the top ten hold 15% to 20%.

This chain links TRBV9 with TRBJ2-3, with a possible D match to TRBD2 (6 bases). The clonotype was recovered from a woman aged 60 to 75 in good health. The material sequenced was blood. CDR3 nucleotide sequence: TGTGCCAGCAGCAGAGCAGGTAGCGGTACGCCCACAGATACGCAGTATTTT. Its protein product is CASSRAGSGTPTDTQYF.